This TCR beta chain was recorded in a study of blood T cell repertoires in COVID-19. About the study: Samples of COVID-19 (acute and convalescent) were obtained from the United States, Italy and Spain. From T cells, B-cell-depleted T cells, or PBMCs came the material, which was cDNA or gDNA.

Symptom resolution, clearance, or two negative PCRs marked the recovered donors of Cohort 3. Germline V gene lookup returns CDR1 MDHEN and CDR2 SYDVKM. Trimming stripped 8 bases from V and 1 base from J, with 14 bases between. CDR3 length equals 14 residues. TCRdb's table, derived via immunoSEQ multiplex PCR, lists solely in-frame clones and lacks some. The sample carries around 300,000 clones, around 91% recorded once. The sample was PBMCs or T cells enriched from blood (not recorded which). The gene calls are TRBV28 and TRBJ1-1; D is perhaps TRBD1 (6 bases). The source is a woman aged 18-29 years who had recovered from COVID-19. CDR3 in amino acids: CASGRGRRNTEAFF. CDR3 nucleotides: TGTGCCAGCGGCAGGGGTCGTCGGAACACTGAAGCTTTCTTT.